What follows is one T cell receptor beta chain and its context. What it binds is unknown. This sample was included in a study of a mutant IDH1 vaccine in newly diagnosed glioma. Study in general: Administration of eight vaccinations to patients took place in weeks 1, 3, 5, 7, 11, 15, 19, 23. Therapy received beforehand was radiotherapy, temozolomide, or both, with most patients given both. Vaccines began 4-6 weeks after radiotherapy alone, or with temozolomide cycles. Notes on the study in general: A vaccine-induced immune response developed in approximately 94% of the patients.

Time point here: week 11, during vaccination. Vaccination comprised doses that each held 300 ug of mutant IDH1 20-mer peptide, plus topical imiquimod. Some clones are missing from TCRdb's copy, which holds only in-frame ones; the method was immunoSEQ multiplex PCR. The sample shows about 39,000 clones, 75% to 85% of them seen only once. This CDR3 region has 13 residues. The ends were cut back, 1 base at V and 7 bases at J, with 8 bases in the middle. Germline V gives CDR1 LGHNA, CDR2 YNFKEQ. The J gene is TRBJ1-5, the V gene TRBV4-2, with D perhaps matching TRBD1 (6 bases). The sequence was collected from a woman in her 30s with glioma. Some clones in this sample may be carry-over from other donors' samples. The sample consisted of peripheral blood mononuclear cells (PBMCs), taken from a glioma patient whose treatment included an IDH1 peptide vaccine. The DNA for the CDR3 is TGTGCCAGCAGCCAAGCCGGGGGCCAGCCCCAGCATTTT. Its protein product is CASSQAGGQPQHF.